The 3 T cell receptor beta chains in this list originate from one sample, sequenced in a study of T cell responses to AZD1222 COVID-19 vaccine. Only in-frame clones appear in the TCRdb table, and some are missing; sequencing was by immunoSEQ multiplex PCR. The data contain 80,000 to 100,000 clones, 70% to 90% of them seen just once; the ten biggest clones take up about an eighth. Source: peripheral blood, taken on day 0 of AZD1222 vaccination. These receptors were collected from an adult in good health.

This chain connects TRBV19 to TRBJ2-7; 8 bases line up with TRBD1. The germline V gene encodes CDR1 LNHDA and CDR2 SQIVND (reference sequence). The ends lost 3 bases at V and 5 bases at J; junction bases unmatched: 6. CDR3 length: 14 amino acids. The CDR3 reads CASSMLQGANEQYF. The CDR3 DNA is TGTGCCAGTAGTATGTTGCAGGGGGCTAACGAGCAGTACTTC.

The chain has TRBV3-1 (or the pseudogene TRBV3-2) and TRBJ1-1; D possibly corresponds to TRBD1 (6 bases). Germline values: CDR1 LGHDT, CDR2 YNNKEL (reference sequence). This CDR3 is built from 13 residues. Trimming pared 3 bases from V and 4 bases from J, leaving 9 bases between. In nucleotides, the CDR3 is TGTGCCAGCAGCCAGTGGGGGGCCACTGAAGCTTTCTTT. Translated, it gives CASSQWGATEAFF.

DNA for the CDR3: TGTGCCAGCAGTTTCCCGGGGAACACTGAAGCTTTCTTT. This encodes CASSFPGNTEAFF. This rearrangement joins TRBV27 to TRBJ1-1; the D is unclear. The CDR3 length is 13 residues. Trimming removed 3 bases from V and 1 base from J, with 6 bases in between. CDR1 MNHEY and CDR2 SMNVEV come from the germline V gene (reference sequence).